This T cell receptor (beta chain) appears in the sequencing data of a study of regulatory T cells in long-lasting Graves disease. The time point here: newly diagnosed GD, antithyroid drugs for less than 3 months. The TCR library was made from RNA extracted from PBMCs. In Xi'an, China, an endocrinology department was the source of patients. Construction of TCR beta libraries relied on iRepertoire HTBI primers and on Arm-PCR targeting CDR3 regions. TCRdb processed the multiplex PCR reads anew with MiXCR; each CDR3 protein has one entry. The sample has 450,000 to 500,000 distinct CDR3 sequences, 16% seen once. The sample holds many counts of this clonotype. These same records also appear under a second study, on T cells in Graves' hyperthyroidism and ophthalmopathy. That investigation notes: Graves' hyperthyroidism was deemed stable absent ophthalmopathy progression within 18 months. Participants, patients aged 18 to 65, had newly diagnosed hyperthyroidism with a duration under 2 months. The TCR CDR3 was amplified in a first-round RT-PCR using the HTBI primer set.

The sample here was peripheral blood mononuclear cells (PBMCs), taken at new diagnosis, from a patient treated with antithyroid drugs. This clonotype originated in a man aged 35 to 55 with Graves disease.

The CDR3 region has the DNA TGTGCCAGCAGCCCACTTCGCACAGATACGCAGTATTTT. Translating gives CASSPLRTDTQYF. The genes are TRBV12-3 or TRBV12-4 and TRBJ2-3; D unclear. Trimming removed 6 bases from V and 1 base from J, with 8 bases in between. There are 13 residues in the CDR3.